Below are 5 T cell receptor beta chains sequenced from a single sample in a study of regulatory T cells in long-lasting Graves disease. HTBI primers from iRepertoire and Arm-PCR of CDR3 regions yielded the TCR beta libraries. TCRdb independently ran MiXCR on the multiplex PCR reads; one entry per CDR3 protein. The data hold about 400,000 distinct CDR3 sequences, with about 20% observed a single time. As to time point: persistent/refractory GD, antithyroid drugs over 5 years with positive TRAb. Construction of the TCR library relied on RNA isolated from PBMCs. The specimen was peripheral blood mononuclear cells (PBMCs), collected when the disease was refractory, from a patient treated with antithyroid drugs. The receptors were gathered from a female donor with Graves disease.

This clonotype was found a few times. CDR3 loop: CASSPGQGVTYEQYF. DNA of the CDR3: TGTGCCAGCAGTCCGGGACAGGGGGTAACCTACGAGCAGTACTTC. The chain carries TRBV5-4 and TRBJ2-7, with TRBD1 matching 11 bases. The germline V gene has CDR1 SGHNT and CDR2 YYREEE (reference sequence). V dropped 5 bases and J dropped 2; count of bases not matched to a gene: 6. This CDR3 is built from 15 residues.

This clonotype was counted ten times or more. The J gene is TRBJ1-4, the V gene TRBV7-2, with D unresolved. The germline V and J ends were trimmed by 7 bases and 8 bases, with 11 bases remaining between them. This CDR3 spans 12 amino acids. Germline CDR1 is SGHTA and CDR2 is FQGNSA. CDR3 nucleotides: TGTGCCAGCAAAGGAGAAGGCGAAAAACTGTTTTTT. Translated, it gives CASKGEGEKLFF.

Ten or more counts support this clonotype. The gene calls are TRBV6-1 and TRBJ1-1; 10 nucleotides match TRBD1. Germline V lookup: CDR1 MNHNS, CDR2 SASEGT. The CDR3 is 15 amino acids. J gave up 4 bases and V 4 bases, and 6 bases lay outside the gene matches. CDR3 in amino acids: CASSVTGGFVTEAFF. DNA of the CDR3: TGTGCCAGCAGTGTGACAGGGGGCTTCGTCACTGAAGCTTTCTTT.

This clonotype was seen only a few times. This chain uses TRBV20-1 with TRBJ2-7; 7 bases map to TRBD2. V shed 6 bases and J 0 bases; nucleotides not matched to a gene: 17. The CDR3 extends over 17 amino acids. CDR1 is DFQATT, CDR2 SNEGSKA, per germline (reference sequence). The CDR3 bases are TGCAGTGCCCCTAAGTCCTTCCTAGCGGCGAGCTCCTACGAGCAGTACTTC. Protein: CSAPKSFLAASSYEQYF.

The chain joins TRBV10-1 to TRBJ2-6, with 10 bases fitting TRBD2. The CDR3 runs to 17 residues. Germline lookup yields CDR1 WNHNN and CDR2 SYGVQD (reference sequence). For the CDR3, the DNA is TGCCCAGCGGGGGGGCGAGACATTTCGGATGGGGCCAACGTCCTGACTTTC. Amino acid sequence: CPAGGRDISDGANVLTF.